These T cell receptor beta chains were read from a single sample in a study of blood T cell repertoires in COVID-19. TCRdb's table, derived via immunoSEQ multiplex PCR, lists solely in-frame clones and lacks some. The sample has under 300,000 clones, around 86% seen once. The sequenced sample consisted of peripheral blood. Receptors originate from a man over 45 with acute or convalescent COVID-19. The CDR3 runs from the conserved cysteine through the conserved F or W. The order of the fields is V gene, D gene, clone size, CDR3 length, J gene, CDR3 protein, CDR3 DNA. D genes are given only for firm matches. The size of a clone is reported for some rows only, either as once, few or many, or as a class for expanded clones.

TRBV5-4	TRBD1	-	15	TRBJ1-2	CASSLGDRVGYGYTF	TGTGCCAGCAGCTTGGGGGACAGGGTCGGCTATGGCTACACCTTC
TRBV7-9	-	-	15	TRBJ2-7	CASSFGGLRSYEQYF	TGTGCCAGCAGTTTCGGGGGTCTACGCTCCTACGAGCAGTACTTC
TRBV5-1	TRBD1	-	15	TRBJ2-7	CASSLAGQGDSEQYF	TGCGCCAGCAGCTTGGCGGGACAGGGGGATAGCGAGCAGTACTTC
TRBV24-1	-	-	13	TRBJ2-2	CATSGRGSGELFF	TGTGCCACCAGTGGCAGGGGCTCCGGGGAGCTGTTTTTT
TRBV5-6	-	-	12	TRBJ2-7	CASSRREREQYF	TGTGCCAGCAGCCGGAGGGAACGGGAGCAGTACTTC
TRBV6-5	-	-	14	TRBJ1-1	CASSRDTLNTEAFF	TGTGCCAGCAGCCGCGACACCTTGAACACTGAAGCTTTCTTT
TRBV2	-	few	12	TRBJ1-1	CASSRLALPAFF	TGTGCCAGCAGTCGCCTGGCCCTTCCAGCTTTCTTT
TRBV7-2	-	-	15	TRBJ2-1	CASSLAFGAHNEQFF	TGTGCCAGCAGCTTAGCGTTTGGAGCCCACAATGAGCAGTTCTTC
TRBV2	-	-	14	TRBJ2-7	CASVRESTTYEQYF	TGTGCCAGCGTCCGGGAGAGCACTACCTACGAGCAGTACTTC
TRBV18	-	-	15	TRBJ2-7	CASSPRQEEVYEQYF	TGTGCCAGCTCACCAAGACAGGAGGAGGTCTACGAGCAGTACTTC
TRBV11-2	TRBD2	once	15	TRBJ2-5	CASSLSRGVQETQYF	TGTGCCAGCAGCTTAAGTCGGGGGGTCCAAGAGACCCAGTACTTC
TRBV11-2	TRBD1	-	15	TRBJ1-5	CASSLQGARNQPQHF	TGTGCCAGCAGTCTACAGGGGGCCCGCAATCAGCCCCAGCATTTT